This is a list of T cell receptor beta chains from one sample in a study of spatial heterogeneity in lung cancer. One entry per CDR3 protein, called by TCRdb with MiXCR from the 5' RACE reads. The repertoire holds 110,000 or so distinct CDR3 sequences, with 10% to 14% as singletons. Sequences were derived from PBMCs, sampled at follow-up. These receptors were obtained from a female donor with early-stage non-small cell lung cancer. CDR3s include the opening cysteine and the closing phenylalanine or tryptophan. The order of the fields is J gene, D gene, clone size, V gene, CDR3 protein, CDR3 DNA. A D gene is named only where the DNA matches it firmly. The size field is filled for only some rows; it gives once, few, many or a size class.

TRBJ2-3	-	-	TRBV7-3	CASSPQWHTDTQYF	TGTGCCAGCAGCCCACAGTGGCACACAGATACGCAGTATTTT
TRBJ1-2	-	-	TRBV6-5	CASSYSTPSNYGYTF	TGTGCCAGCAGTTACTCGACACCGTCTAACTATGGCTACACCTTC
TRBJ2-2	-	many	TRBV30	CAWDSKNTGELFF	TGTGCCTGGGACAGCAAAAACACCGGGGAGCTGTTTTTT
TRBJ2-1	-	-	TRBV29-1	CSVATDLEQFF	TGCAGCGTTGCGACCGACCTTGAGCAGTTCTTC
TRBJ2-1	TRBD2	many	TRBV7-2	CASSSNSGLAGDEQFF	TGTGCCAGCAGCTCCAATAGCGGACTAGCGGGAGACGAGCAGTTCTTC
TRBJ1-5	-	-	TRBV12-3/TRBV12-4	CASSRLRQPQHF	TGTGCCAGCAGCAGGTTACGGCAGCCCCAGCATTTT
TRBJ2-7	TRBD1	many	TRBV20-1	CSASGTGFGEQYF	TGCAGTGCTTCCGGGACAGGGTTTGGCGAGCAGTACTTC
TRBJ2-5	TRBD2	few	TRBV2	CASSEAPRTSVQETQYF	TGTGCCAGCAGTGAAGCGCCACGAACTAGCGTTCAAGAGACCCAGTACTTC
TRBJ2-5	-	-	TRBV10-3	CATGRGYQETQYF	TGTGCCACCGGACGGGGCTACCAAGAGACCCAGTACTTC
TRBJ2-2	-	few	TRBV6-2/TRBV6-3	CAIRRERLWTAGELFF	TGTGCCATCCGTAGAGAGCGGTTATGGACGGCCGGGGAGCTGTTTTTT
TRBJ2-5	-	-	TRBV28	CASILGTRVGETQYF	TGTGCCAGCATCCTCGGGACCCGGGTCGGGGAGACCCAGTACTTC
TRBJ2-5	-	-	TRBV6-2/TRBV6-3	CASTNQETQYF	TGTGCCAGCACCAACCAAGAGACCCAGTACTTC
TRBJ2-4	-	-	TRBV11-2	CASSLTPVVPKNIQYF	TGTGCCAGCAGCCTTACCCCGGTCGTGCCCAAAAACATTCAGTACTTC
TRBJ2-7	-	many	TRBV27	CASSVGASREQYF	TGTGCCAGCAGCGTCGGGGCCTCTAGAGAGCAGTACTTC
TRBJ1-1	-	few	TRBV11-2	CASSLRDTGYTEAFF	TGTGCCAGCAGCTTACGGGACACCGGGTACACTGAAGCTTTCTTT
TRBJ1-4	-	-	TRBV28	CASRPRGAVEKLFF	TGTGCCAGCAGACCCAGGGGTGCGGTTGAAAAACTGTTTTTT
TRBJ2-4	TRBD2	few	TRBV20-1	CSATSPSGRPNIQYF	TGCAGTGCTACATCGCCGAGCGGGAGGCCCAACATTCAGTACTTC
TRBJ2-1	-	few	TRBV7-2	CASSLGTWGNEQFF	TGTGCCAGCAGCTTAGGGACCTGGGGGAATGAGCAGTTCTTC
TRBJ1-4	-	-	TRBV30	CAWSPRRGATNEKLFF	TGTGCCTGGAGCCCAAGACGGGGCGCAACTAATGAAAAACTGTTTTTT
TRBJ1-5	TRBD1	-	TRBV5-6	CASSRRGQGHQPQHF	TGTGCCAGCAGCCGGAGGGGACAGGGACATCAGCCCCAGCATTTT
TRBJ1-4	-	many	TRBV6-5	CASSYSPDVDEKLFF	TGTGCCAGCAGTTACTCGCCGGACGTGGATGAAAAACTGTTTTTT
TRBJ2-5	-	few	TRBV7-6	CASSLSTSWETQYF	TGTGCCAGCAGCTTATCGACATCCTGGGAGACCCAGTACTTC
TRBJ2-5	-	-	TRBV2	CASSEALGGQETQYF	TGTGCCAGCAGTGAAGCGCTTGGCGGACAAGAGACCCAGTACTTC
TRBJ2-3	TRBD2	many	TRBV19	CASRDRTSGTDTQYF	TGTGCCAGCAGAGATAGGACTAGCGGAACAGATACGCAGTATTTT
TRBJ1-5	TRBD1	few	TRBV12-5	CASGLGTGGNQPQHF	TGTGCTAGTGGTTTGGGTACAGGGGGCAATCAGCCCCAGCATTTT
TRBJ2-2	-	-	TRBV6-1	CASRGVHTGELFF	TGTGCCAGCAGAGGTGTCCACACCGGGGAGCTGTTTTTT
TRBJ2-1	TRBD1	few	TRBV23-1	CASSQGQGFLRFYNEQFF	TGCGCCAGCAGTCAAGGACAGGGGTTTTTAAGGTTCTACAATGAGCAGTTCTTC
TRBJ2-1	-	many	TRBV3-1	CASSQGLFVKNNEQFF	TGTGCCAGCAGCCAAGGACTATTTGTTAAAAACAATGAGCAGTTCTTC
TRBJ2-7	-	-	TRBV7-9	CASSLDRTVQEQYF	TGTGCCAGCAGCTTAGACAGGACGGTACAAGAGCAGTACTTC
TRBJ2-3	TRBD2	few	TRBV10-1	CASHKREPTQYF	TGCGCCAGTCACAAGCGGGAGCCTACGCAGTATTTT
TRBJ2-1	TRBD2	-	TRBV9	CASSVVAGRNEQFF	TGTGCCAGCAGCGTAGTAGCGGGGAGGAATGAGCAGTTCTTC
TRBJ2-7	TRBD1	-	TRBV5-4	CASSLRDRLNGEQYF	TGTGCCAGCAGCTTAAGGGACAGGCTGAATGGCGAGCAGTACTTC
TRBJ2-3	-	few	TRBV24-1	CATSDLTRSGTDTQYF	TGTGCCACCAGTGATCTGACTAGGAGTGGAACAGATACGCAGTATTTT
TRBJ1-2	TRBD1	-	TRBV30	CAWSRDRGSRGYTF	TGTGCCTGGAGCCGGGACAGGGGGTCCAGGGGCTACACCTTC
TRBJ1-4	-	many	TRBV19	CASSRSRQPEKLFF	TGTGCCAGTAGTAGATCACGACAGCCTGAAAAACTGTTTTTT
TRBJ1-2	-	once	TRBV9	CASSPRLASEGYTF	TGTGCCAGCAGCCCTCGACTGGCTTCTGAAGGCTACACCTTC
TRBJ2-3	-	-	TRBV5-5	CASSLRGIGTDTQYF	TGTGCCAGCAGCTTACGGGGTATTGGGACAGATACGCAGTATTTT